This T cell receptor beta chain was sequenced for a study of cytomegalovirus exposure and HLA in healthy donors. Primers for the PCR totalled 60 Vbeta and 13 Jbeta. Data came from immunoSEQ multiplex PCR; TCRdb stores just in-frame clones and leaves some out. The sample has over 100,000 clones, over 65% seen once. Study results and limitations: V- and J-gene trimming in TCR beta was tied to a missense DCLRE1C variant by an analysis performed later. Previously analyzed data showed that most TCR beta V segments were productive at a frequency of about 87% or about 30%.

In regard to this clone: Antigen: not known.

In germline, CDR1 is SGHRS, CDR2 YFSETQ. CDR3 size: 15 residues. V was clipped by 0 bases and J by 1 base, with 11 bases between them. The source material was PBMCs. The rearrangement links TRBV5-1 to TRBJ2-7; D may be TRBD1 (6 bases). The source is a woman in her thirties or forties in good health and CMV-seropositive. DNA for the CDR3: TGCGCCAGCAGCTTGGCAGGGGCCAATTCCTACGAGCAGTACTTC. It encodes CASSLAGANSYEQYF.